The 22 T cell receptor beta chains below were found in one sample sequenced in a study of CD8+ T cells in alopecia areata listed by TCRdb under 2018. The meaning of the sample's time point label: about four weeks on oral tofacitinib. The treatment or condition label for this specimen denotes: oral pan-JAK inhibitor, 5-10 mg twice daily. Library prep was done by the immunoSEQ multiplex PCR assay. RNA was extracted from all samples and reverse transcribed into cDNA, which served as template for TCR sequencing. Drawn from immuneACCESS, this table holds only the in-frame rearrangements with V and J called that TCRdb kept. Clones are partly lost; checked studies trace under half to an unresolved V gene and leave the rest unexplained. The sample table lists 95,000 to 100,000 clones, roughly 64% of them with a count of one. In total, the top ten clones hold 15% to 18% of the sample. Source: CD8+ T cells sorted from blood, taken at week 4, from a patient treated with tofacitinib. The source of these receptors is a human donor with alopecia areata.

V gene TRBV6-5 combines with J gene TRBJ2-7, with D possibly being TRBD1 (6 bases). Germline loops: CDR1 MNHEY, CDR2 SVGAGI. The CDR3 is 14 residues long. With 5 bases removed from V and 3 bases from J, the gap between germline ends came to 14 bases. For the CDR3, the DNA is TGTGCCAGCAGTATCGAGGACAGCATCTACGAGCAGTACTTC. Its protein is CASSIEDSIYEQYF.

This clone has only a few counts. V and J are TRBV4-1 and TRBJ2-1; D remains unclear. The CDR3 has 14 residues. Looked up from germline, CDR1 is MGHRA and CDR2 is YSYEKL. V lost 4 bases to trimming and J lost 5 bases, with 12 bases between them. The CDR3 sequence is CASSLRKSHNEQFF. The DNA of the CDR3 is TGCGCCAGCAGCCTGAGAAAGTCCCACAATGAGCAGTTCTTC.

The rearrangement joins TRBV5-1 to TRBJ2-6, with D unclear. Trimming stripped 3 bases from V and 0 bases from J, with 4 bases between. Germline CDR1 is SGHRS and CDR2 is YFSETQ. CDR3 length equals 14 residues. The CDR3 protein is CASSWISGANVLTF. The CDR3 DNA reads TGCGCCAGCAGCTGGATCTCTGGGGCCAACGTCCTGACTTTC.

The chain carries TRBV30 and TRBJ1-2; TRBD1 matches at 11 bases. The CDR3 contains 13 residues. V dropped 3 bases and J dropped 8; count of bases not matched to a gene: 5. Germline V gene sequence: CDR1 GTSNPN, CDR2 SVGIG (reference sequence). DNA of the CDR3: TGTGCCTGGAGCCGGGACAGGGGGTACGGCTACACCTTC. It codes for CAWSRDRGYGYTF.

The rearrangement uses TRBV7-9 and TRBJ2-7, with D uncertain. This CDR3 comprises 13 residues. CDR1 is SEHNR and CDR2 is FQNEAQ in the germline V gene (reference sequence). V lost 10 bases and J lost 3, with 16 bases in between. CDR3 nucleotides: TGTGCCACCGCAGGTTTTCAGGACTACGAGCAGTACTTC. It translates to CATAGFQDYEQYF. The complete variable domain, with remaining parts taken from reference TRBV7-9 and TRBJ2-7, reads DTGVSQNPRHKITKRGQNVTFRCDPISEHNRLYWYRQTLGQGPEFLTYFQNEAQLEKSRLLSDRFSAERPKGSFSTLEIQRTEQGDSAMYLCATAGFQDYEQYFGPGTRLTVT.

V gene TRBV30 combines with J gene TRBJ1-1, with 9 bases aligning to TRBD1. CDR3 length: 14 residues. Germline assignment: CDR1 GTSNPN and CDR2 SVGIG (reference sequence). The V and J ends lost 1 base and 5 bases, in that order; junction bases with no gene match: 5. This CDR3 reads CAWSGGTGKTEAFF. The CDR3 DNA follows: TGTGCCTGGAGTGGTGGGACAGGGAAGACTGAAGCTTTCTTT.

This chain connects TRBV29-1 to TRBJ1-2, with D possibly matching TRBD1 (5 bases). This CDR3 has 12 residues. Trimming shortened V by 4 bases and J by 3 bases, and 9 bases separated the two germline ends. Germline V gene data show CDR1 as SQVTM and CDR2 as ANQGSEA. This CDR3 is CSVAGPDYGYTF. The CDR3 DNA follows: TGCAGCGTTGCGGGACCCGACTATGGCTACACCTTC.

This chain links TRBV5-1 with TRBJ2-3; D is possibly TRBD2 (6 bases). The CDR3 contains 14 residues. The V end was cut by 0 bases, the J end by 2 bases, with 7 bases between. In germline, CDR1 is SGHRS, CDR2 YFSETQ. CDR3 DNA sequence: TGCGCCAGCAGCTTGGGGGACTCCACAGATACGCAGTATTTT. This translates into CASSLGDSTDTQYF.

CDR3 sequence (DNA): TGCGCCAGCAGCCAAGATTTTGATAGCGGGAGGAGGTCCTACAATGAGCAGTTCTTC. This encodes CASSQDFDSGRRSYNEQFF. This chain uses TRBV4-3 with TRBJ2-1, with 10 bases fitting TRBD2. Germline V CDR1 and CDR2: LGHNA, YSLEER. This CDR3 contains 19 residues. V was clipped by 0 bases and J by 1 base; unmatched bases: 9.

CDR3 loop: CASTLGQSHEQYF. In DNA, the CDR3 is TGTGCCAGCACCTTGGGACAGAGCCACGAGCAGTACTTC. The chain carries TRBV2 and TRBJ2-7; TRBD1 matches 7 bases. The V gene end was trimmed by 7 bases and the J gene end by 5 bases; junction bases not matched to a gene: 8. Germline V gene lookup returns CDR1 SNHLY and CDR2 FYNNEI. The CDR3 sequence is 13 residues long.

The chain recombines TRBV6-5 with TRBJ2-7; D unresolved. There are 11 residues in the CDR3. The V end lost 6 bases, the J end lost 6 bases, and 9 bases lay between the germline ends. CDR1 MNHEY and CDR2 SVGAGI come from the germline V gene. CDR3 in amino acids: CASSYGSEQYF. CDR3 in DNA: TGTGCCAGCAGCTACGGTAGCGAGCAGTACTTC.

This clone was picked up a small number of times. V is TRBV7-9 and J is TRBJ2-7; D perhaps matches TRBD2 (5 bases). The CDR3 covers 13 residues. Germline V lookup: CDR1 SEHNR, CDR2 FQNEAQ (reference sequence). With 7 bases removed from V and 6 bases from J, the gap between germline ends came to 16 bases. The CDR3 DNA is TGTGCCAGCACCCGGGGTCCCGAGGCCGAGCAGTACTTC. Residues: CASTRGPEAEQYF.

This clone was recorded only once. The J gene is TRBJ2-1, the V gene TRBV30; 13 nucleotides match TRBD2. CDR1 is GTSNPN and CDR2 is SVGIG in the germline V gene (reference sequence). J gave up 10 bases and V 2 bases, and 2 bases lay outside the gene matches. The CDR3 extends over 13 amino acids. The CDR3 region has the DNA TGTGCCTGGAGTCCACTAGCGGGAGGGGAGCAGTTCTTC. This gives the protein CAWSPLAGGEQFF.

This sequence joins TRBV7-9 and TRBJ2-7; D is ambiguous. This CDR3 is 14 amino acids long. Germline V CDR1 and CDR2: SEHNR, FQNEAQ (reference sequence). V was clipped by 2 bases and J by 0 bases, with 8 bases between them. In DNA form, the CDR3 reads TGTGCCAGCAGCTTATTGGAGAGCTCCTACGAGCAGTACTTC. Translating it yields CASSLLESSYEQYF.

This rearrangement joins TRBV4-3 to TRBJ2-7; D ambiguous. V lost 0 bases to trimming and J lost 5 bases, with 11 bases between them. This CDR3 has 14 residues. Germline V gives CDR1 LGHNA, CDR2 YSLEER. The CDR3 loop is CASSQDKGGDEQYF. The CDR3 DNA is TGCGCCAGCAGCCAAGATAAAGGTGGTGACGAGCAGTACTTC.

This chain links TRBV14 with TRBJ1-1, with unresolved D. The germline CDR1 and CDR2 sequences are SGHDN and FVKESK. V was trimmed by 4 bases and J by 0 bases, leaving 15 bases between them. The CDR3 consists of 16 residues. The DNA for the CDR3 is TGTGCCAGCAGCCCCCCTCGTCGTACATTGAACACTGAAGCTTTCTTT. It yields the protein CASSPPRRTLNTEAFF.

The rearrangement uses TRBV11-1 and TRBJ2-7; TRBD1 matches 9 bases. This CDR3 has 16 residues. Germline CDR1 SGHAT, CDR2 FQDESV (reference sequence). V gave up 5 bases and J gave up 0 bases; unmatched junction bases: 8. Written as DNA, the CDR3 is TGTGCCAGCAGCCCCGACAGGGGGAAGACCTCCTACGAGCAGTACTTC. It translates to CASSPDRGKTSYEQYF.

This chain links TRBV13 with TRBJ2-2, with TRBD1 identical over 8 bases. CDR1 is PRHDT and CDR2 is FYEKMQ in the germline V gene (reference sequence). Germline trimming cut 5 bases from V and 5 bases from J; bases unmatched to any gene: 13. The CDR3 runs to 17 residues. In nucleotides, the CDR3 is TGTGCCAGCAGCCTATTCTCCGGGACAGGCATGACCGGGGAGCTGTTTTTT. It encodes CASSLFSGTGMTGELFF.

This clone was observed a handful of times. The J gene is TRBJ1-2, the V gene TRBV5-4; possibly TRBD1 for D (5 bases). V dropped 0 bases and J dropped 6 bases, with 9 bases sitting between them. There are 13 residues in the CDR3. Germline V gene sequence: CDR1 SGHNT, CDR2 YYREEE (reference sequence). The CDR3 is CASSLVVGDGYTF. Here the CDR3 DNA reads TGTGCCAGCAGCTTGGTGGTAGGGGATGGCTACACCTTC.

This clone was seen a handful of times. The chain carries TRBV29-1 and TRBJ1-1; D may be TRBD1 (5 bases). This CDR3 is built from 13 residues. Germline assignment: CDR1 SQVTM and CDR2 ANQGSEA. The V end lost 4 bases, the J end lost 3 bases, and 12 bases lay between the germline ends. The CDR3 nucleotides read TGCAGCGTTGTAGGGGCTAGGGACACTGAAGCTTTCTTT. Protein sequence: CSVVGARDTEAFF.

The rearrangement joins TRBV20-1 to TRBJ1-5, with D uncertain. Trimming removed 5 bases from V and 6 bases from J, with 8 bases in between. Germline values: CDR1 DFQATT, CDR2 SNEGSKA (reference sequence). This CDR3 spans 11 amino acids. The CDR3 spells CSAGMGQPQHF. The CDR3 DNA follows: TGCAGTGCTGGAATGGGTCAGCCCCAGCATTTT.

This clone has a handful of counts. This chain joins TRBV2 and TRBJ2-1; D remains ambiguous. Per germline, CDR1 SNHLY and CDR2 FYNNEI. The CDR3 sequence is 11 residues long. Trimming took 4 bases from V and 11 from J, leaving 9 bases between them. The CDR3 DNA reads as TGTGCCAGCAGTGTAGTCGACAAGCAGTTCTTC. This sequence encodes CASSVVDKQFF.